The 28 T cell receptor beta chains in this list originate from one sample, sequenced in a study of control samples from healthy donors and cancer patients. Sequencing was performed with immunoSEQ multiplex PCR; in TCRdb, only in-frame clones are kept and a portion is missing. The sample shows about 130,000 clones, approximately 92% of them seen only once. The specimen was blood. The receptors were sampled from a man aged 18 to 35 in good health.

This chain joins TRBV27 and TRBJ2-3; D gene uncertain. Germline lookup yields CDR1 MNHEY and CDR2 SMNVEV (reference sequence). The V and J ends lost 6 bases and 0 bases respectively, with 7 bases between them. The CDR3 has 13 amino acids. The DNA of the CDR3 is TGTGCCAGCAGGATGTCTAGCACAGATACGCAGTATTTT. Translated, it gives CASRMSSTDTQYF.

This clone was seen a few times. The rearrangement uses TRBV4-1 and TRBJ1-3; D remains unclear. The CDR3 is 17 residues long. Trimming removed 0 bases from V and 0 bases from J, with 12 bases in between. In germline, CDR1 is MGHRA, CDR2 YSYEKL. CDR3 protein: CASSQEGYPSSGNTIYF. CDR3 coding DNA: TGCGCCAGCAGCCAAGAAGGTTACCCTAGCTCTGGAAACACCATATATTTT.

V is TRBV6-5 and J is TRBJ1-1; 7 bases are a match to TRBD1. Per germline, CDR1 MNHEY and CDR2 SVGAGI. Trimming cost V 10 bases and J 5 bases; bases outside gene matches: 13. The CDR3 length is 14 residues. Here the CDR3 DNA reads TGTGCCACCGGGACAGTGGGAGTTAAGACTGAAGCTTTCTTT. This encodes CATGTVGVKTEAFF.

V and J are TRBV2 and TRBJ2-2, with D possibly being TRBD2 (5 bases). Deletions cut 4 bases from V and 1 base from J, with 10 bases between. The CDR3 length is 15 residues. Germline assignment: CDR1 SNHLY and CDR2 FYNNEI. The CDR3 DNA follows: TGTGCCAGCAGTGTGGCAGGACTGAACACCGGGGAGCTGTTTTTT. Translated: CASSVAGLNTGELFF.

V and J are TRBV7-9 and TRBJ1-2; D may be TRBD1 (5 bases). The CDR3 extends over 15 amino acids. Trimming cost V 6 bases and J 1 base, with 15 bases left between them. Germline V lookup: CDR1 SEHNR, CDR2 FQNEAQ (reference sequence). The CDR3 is CASRRTGRFNYGYTF. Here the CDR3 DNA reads TGTGCCAGCAGGCGGACGGGACGGTTTAACTATGGCTACACCTTC.

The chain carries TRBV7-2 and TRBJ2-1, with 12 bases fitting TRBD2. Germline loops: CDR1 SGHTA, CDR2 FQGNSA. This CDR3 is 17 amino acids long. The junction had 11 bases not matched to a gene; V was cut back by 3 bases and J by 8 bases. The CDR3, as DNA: TGTGCCAGCAGCTTGGGACTAGCGGGCGCTTTACGGGATGAGCAGTTCTTC. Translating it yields CASSLGLAGALRDEQFF.

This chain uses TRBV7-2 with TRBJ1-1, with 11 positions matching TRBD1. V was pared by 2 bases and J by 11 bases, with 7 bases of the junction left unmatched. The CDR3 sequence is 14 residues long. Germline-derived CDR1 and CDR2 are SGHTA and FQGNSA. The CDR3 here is CASSLTGQGALAFF. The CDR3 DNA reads TGTGCCAGCAGCTTAACTGGACAGGGGGCGTTGGCTTTCTTT.

The CDR3 DNA sequence: TGTGCCAGTAGTGACGTCTCGGGGAGAAAACGGACTGAAGCTTTCTTT. Its protein product is CASSDVSGRKRTEAFF. The chain joins TRBV19 to TRBJ1-1, with D hard to call. CDR3 length: 16 amino acids. The ends were cut back, 5 bases at V and 5 bases at J, with 21 bases in the middle. Germline assignment: CDR1 LNHDA and CDR2 SQIVND (reference sequence).

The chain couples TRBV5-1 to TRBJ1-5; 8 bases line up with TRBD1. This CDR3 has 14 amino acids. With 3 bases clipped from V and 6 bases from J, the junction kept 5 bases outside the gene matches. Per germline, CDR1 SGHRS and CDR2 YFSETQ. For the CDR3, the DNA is TGCGCCAGCAGCTCGGGGACAGGAGGTCAGCCCCAGCATTTT. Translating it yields CASSSGTGGQPQHF. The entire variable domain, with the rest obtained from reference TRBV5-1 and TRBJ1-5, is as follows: KAGVTQTPRYLIKTRGQQVTLSCSPISGHRSVSWYQQTPGQGLQFLFEYFSETQRNKGNFPGRFSGRQFSNSRSEMNVSTLELGDSALYLCASSSGTGGQPQHFGDGTRLSIL.

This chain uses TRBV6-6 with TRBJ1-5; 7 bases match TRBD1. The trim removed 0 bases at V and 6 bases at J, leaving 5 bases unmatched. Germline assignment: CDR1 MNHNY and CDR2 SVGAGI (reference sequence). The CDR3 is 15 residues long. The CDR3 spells CASSYSTGRGQPQHF. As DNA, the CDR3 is TGTGCCAGCAGTTACTCGACAGGGAGGGGTCAGCCCCAGCATTTT.

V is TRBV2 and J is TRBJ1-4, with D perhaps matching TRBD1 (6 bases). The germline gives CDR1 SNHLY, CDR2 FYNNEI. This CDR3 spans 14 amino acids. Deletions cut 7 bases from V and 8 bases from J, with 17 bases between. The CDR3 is CASKRGQGIEKLFF. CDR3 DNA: TGTGCCAGCAAGAGGGGCCAGGGGATCGAAAAACTGTTTTTT. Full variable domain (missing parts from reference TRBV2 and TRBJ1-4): EPEVTQTPSHQVTQMGQEVILRCVPISNHLYFYWYRQILGQKVEFLVSFYNNEISEKSEIFDDQFSVERPDGSNFTLKIRSTKLEDSAMYFCASKRGQGIEKLFFGSGTQLSVL.

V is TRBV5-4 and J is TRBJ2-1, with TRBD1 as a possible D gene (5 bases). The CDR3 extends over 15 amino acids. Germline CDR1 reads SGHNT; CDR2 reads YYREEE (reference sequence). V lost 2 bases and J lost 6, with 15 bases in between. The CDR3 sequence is CASSFGQGLSNEQFF. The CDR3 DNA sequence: TGTGCCAGCAGCTTCGGCCAGGGTTTGAGCAATGAGCAGTTCTTC. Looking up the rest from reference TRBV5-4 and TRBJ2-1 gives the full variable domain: ETGVTQSPTHLIKTRGQQVTLRCSSQSGHNTVSWYQQALGQGPQFIFQYYREEENGRGNFPPRFSGLQFPNYSSELNVNALELDDSALYLCASSFGQGLSNEQFFGPGTRLTVL.

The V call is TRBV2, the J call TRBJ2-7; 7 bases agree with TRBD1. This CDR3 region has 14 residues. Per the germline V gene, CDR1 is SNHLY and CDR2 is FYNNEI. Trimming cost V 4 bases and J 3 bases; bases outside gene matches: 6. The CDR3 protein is CASSGNRGVYEQYF. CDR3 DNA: TGTGCCAGCAGTGGAAACAGGGGTGTCTACGAGCAGTACTTC. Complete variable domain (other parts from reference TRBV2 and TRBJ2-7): EPEVTQTPSHQVTQMGQEVILRCVPISNHLYFYWYRQILGQKVEFLVSFYNNEISEKSEIFDDQFSVERPDGSNFTLKIRSTKLEDSAMYFCASSGNRGVYEQYFGPGTRLTVT.

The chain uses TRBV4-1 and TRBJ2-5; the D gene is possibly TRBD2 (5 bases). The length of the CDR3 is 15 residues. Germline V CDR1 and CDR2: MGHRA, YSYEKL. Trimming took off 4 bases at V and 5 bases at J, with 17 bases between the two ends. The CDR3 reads CASSPIGLRRETQYF. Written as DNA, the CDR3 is TGCGCCAGCAGCCCCATAGGGCTCAGGAGGGAGACCCAGTACTTC.

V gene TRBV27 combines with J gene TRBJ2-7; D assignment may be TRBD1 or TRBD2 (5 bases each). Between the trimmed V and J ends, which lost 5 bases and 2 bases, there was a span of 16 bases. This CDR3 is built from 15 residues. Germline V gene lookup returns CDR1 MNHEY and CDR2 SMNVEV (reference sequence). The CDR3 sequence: CASSDPGTATYEQYF. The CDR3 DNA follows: TGTGCCAGCAGTGACCCCGGGACGGCGACCTACGAGCAGTACTTC.

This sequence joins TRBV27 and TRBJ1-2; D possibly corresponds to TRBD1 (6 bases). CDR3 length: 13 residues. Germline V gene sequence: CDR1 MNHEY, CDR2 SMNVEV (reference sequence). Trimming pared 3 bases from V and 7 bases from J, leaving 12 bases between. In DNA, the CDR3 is TGTGCCAGCAGTTTTGGGGGGCTTGGTGGCTACACCTTC. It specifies CASSFGGLGGYTF.

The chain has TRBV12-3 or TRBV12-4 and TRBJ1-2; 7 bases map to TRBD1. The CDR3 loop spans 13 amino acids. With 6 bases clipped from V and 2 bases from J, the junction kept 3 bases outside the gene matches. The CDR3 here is CASRPTGNYGYTF. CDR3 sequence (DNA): TGTGCCAGCAGGCCGACAGGGAACTATGGCTACACCTTC.

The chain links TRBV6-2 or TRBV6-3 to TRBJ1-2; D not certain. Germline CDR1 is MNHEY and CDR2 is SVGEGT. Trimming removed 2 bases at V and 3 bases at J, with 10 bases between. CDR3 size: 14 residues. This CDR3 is CASSYRARDYGYTF. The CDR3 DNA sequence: TGTGCCAGCAGTTACAGAGCTAGGGACTATGGCTACACCTTC.

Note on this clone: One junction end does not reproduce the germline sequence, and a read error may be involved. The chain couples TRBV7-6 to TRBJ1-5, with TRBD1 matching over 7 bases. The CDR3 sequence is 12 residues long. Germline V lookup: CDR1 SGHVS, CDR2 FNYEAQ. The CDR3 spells CASSKTGETMDF. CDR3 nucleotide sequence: TGTGCCAGCAGCAAAACAGGGGAAACCATGGATTTT. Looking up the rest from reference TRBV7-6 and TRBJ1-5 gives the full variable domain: GAGVSQSPRYKVTKRGQDVALRCDPISGHVSLYWYRQALGQGPEFLTYFNYEAQQDKSGLPNDRFSAERPEGSISTLTIQRTEQRDSAMYRCASSKTGETMDFGDGTRLSIL.

The CDR3 coding sequence is TGCAGCGCCCGTAGGGGACAGGGGGCGTGGTACGAGCAGTACTTC. Amino acids: CSARRGQGAWYEQYF. The V gene is TRBV29-1, the J gene TRBJ2-7; TRBD1 aligns across 12 bases. V lost 7 bases and J lost 4; bases outside the gene matches: 11. Germline V gene lookup returns CDR1 SQVTM and CDR2 ANQGSEA. The CDR3 is made up of 15 amino acids.

CDR3 sequence (DNA): TGTGCCAGCACGGGGGGGCCAGGGGAGCTGTTTTTT. It specifies CASTGGPGELFF. V usage is TRBV3-1 (or the pseudogene TRBV3-2) and J usage is TRBJ2-2; 8 nucleotides align to TRBD2. The V gene's germline CDR1 is LGHDT and CDR2 YNNKEL (reference sequence). The CDR3 runs to 12 residues. The junction had 3 bases not matched to a gene; V was cut back by 7 bases and J by 8 bases.

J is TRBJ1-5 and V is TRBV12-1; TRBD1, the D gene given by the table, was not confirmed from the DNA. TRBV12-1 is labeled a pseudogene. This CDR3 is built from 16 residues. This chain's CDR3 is CASSLGRDRDNQPQHF. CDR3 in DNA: TGTGCCAGCAGCCTTGGCCGGGACAGGGACAATCAGCCCCAGCATTTT.

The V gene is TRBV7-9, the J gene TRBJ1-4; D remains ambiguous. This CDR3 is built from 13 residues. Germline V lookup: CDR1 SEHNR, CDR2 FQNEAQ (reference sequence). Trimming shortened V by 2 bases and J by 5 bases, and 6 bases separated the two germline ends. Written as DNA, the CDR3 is TGTGCCAGCAGCTTATCGGGGAATGAAAAACTGTTTTTT. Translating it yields CASSLSGNEKLFF.

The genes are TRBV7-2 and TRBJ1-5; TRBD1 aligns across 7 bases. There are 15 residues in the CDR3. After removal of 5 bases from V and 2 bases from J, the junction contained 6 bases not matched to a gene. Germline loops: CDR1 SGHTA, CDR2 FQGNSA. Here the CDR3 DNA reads TGTGCCAGCAGCCTTAACAGGGGAGGCAATCAGCCCCAGCATTTT. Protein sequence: CASSLNRGGNQPQHF.

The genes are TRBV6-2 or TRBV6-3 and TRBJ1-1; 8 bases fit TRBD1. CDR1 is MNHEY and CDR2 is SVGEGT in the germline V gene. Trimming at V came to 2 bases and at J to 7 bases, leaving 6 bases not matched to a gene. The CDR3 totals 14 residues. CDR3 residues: CASSYQGQAVEAFF. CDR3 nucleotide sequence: TGTGCCAGCAGTTACCAGGGACAGGCGGTTGAAGCTTTCTTT.

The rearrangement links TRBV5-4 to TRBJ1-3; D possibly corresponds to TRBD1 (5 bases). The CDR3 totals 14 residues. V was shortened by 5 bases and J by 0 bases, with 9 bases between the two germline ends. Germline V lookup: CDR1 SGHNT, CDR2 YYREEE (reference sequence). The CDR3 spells CASRPGGSGNTIYF. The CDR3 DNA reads TGTGCCAGCAGGCCTGGGGGCTCTGGAAACACCATATATTTT.

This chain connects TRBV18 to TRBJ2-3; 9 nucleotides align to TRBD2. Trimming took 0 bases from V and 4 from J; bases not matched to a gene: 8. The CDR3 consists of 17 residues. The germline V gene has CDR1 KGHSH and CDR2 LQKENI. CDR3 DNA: TGTGCCAGCTCACCACCTCCGCGGGGGGGCAGGCCAGATACGCAGTATTTT. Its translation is CASSPPPRGGRPDTQYF.

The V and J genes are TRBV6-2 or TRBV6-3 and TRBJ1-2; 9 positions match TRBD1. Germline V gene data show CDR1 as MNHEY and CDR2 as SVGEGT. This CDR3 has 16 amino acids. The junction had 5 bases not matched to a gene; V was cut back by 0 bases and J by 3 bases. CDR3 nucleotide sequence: TGTGCCAGCAGTTACTCGTACGACAGGGGGGACTATGGCTACACCTTC. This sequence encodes CASSYSYDRGDYGYTF.